This T cell receptor (beta chain) was found in a study of graft-versus-host responses after intestinal transplantation. On the study more broadly: Each patient got anti-thymocyte globulin induction, then tacrolimus and steroids for roughly 3 years.

Trimming pared 5 bases from V and 5 bases from J, leaving 14 bases between. This CDR3 contains 14 residues. The germline gives CDR1 SGHTA, CDR2 FQGNSA. TCRdb keeps only in-frame clones here, not all; method: immunoSEQ multiplex PCR. The sample lists roughly 40,000 clones, 85% to 90% occurring once. V is TRBV7-2 and J is TRBJ2-3; D perhaps matches TRBD1 (5 bases). The starting material was PBMCs, obtained about nine months after transplant. The clonotype was recovered from a human patient who received an intestinal transplant, so some T cells may come from the graft donor. CDR3 nucleotides: TGTGCCAGCAGCCGATTCATCCAGGGAGATACGCAGTATTTT. As protein: CASSRFIQGDTQYF.